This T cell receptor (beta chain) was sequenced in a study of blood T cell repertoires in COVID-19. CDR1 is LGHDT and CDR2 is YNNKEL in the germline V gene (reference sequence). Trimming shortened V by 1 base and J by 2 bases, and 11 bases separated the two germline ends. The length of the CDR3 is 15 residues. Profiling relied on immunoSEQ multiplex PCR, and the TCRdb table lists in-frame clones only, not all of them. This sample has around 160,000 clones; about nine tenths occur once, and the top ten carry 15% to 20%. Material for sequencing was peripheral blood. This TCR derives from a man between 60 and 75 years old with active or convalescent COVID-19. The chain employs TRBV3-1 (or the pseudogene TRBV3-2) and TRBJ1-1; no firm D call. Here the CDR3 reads CASSQGSHLNTEAFF. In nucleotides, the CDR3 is TGTGCCAGCAGCCAAGGGAGTCACCTTAACACTGAAGCTTTCTTT.